This T cell receptor beta chain appears in the sequencing data of a study of cytomegalovirus exposure and HLA in healthy donors (dated by TCRdb to between 2016 and 2019). Turning to the overall study: In an earlier analysis of under 750 of the donors, under 300 Gb of sequence data and some 100 million unique TCR beta sequences from 180 million or so T cells were reported. Around 300 gigabases of sequencing data and tens of millions of unique TCR sequences were included in an early release covering about 600 HLA-typed donors. Of the approximately 400 genotyped donors, 75% to 85% were placed in the genetic ancestry cluster associated with self-reported Caucasian donors. The study was designed to test whether signatures of past pathogen exposure could be identified by cataloging public T cell receptors. The T cell repertoires of under 750 subjects were profiled by immunosequencing and related to cytomegalovirus serostatus. Along with the approximately 650-subject first cohort, a separate validation cohort of roughly 110 different subjects was used. The study combined high-throughput TCR immunosequencing, statistical association of individual TCRs with disease status, and machine learning to predict cytomegalovirus infection status. A later analysis re-examined previously published TCR beta repertoires from more than 650 donors and added high-resolution HLA genotyping to investigate patterns of TCR occurrence. In the later analysis, no new phenotypic data were used to find candidate immune exposures; instead, reliance was placed on TCR beta sequences and their occurrence across donors. An earlier analysis of around 580 of the donors used high-throughput TCR beta sequencing to judge whether each TCR beta V gene segment behaved as functional or pseudogenic. Donor age, sex, ethnicity and CMV serostatus were collected together with the repertoire data. Genome-wide SNP genotypes for about 55% of the roughly 670 donors were used in a later genetic analysis, which treated that subset as a discovery cohort. Every repertoire in the discovery cohort had been generated on one and the same sequencing platform. Class I and class II HLA loci were covered by the typing at four-digit resolution. The number of typed donors differed by locus: about 629-630 for A, B, C, DRB1 and DQB1; some 500 for DQA1; 600 to 610 for DPA1; and about 450 for DPB1. Several DR-DQ haplotypes were handled as single units for association and clustering because linkage in the cohort was strong. On average, 235,054 unique TCR beta nucleotide sequences were sequenced per donor among about 400 genotyped donors of the cohort, with roughly a sixth of those sequences being non-productive. Overall study results and their limits: In a later genetic analysis, a missense DCLRE1C variant was associated with V-gene and J-gene trimming of TCR beta chains, and the association was replicated in an independent cohort. Correlated functional status among segregating V segments might reflect linkage disequilibrium, but an unknown experimental factor could not be ruled out. The cohort was sequenced for TCR beta chains only, and without alpha or paired-chain data the features that could be detected were limited. A total of fewer than 200 TCR beta chains were listed by the study as associated with cytomegalovirus. Compared with equally common non-associated chains, HLA-associated TCR beta chains in a later analysis were more clonally expanded and had lower generation probabilities. Because some donors lacked HLA typing at each locus, the association tests relied only on the typed subset. Specific HLA alleles were associated with some 15,000 TCR beta sequences at a false discovery rate of 0.05 in a later analysis. CMV serostatus was the only immune exposure information available for the cohort. In a later genetic analysis, fewer N-insertions in productive TCRs were reported among donors in an Asian-associated ancestry cluster than the 666-donor mean. A later analysis reported that several top co-occurrence clusters appeared linked to parvovirus B19, influenza, CMV and Epstein-Barr virus. The presence/absence analyses assumed that sequencing depth was roughly uniform across donors, and that assumption may not be true. Most TCR sequences were observed very rarely across donors, whereas some public TCRs were present in many individuals. An earlier analysis of some 560 of the donors showed that most TCR beta V segments appeared in productive rearrangements either about 87% or about 30% of the time, which broadly matched IMGT annotations. In both the original and validation cohorts, the classifier was reported to diagnose cytomegalovirus status with high specificity and sensitivity. Three of the identified cytomegalovirus-associated TCR beta chains were confirmed in vitro to be specific for cytomegalovirus antigens. According to a later analysis, TCR association rates differed among HLA loci, with DRB1 alleles showing the most associated TCRs and HLA-C alleles showing the fewest. Because the 87-base-pair reads could not distinguish some IMGT-functional V segments, including TRBV6-2 and TRBV6-3, those segments were excluded. When HLA alleles, especially DR and DQ, strongly co-occurred, TCR associations were difficult to assign to individual alleles. A cluster of highly shared sequence variants was judged likely to represent a technical artifact of the sequencing pipeline. A further reported finding was that TCR beta sequences accurately predicted the HLA-A and HLA-B alleles for most subjects in the first cohort. A later analysis found that most CMV-associated TCR beta chains appeared HLA-restricted, with HLA associations seemingly driven largely by CMV exposure. Because counts were too low, 15 to 20 rarely observed V segments, including chromosome 9 orphons, were excluded from the earlier analysis of about 500 of the donors. It was suggested by the authors that the approach could potentially be generalized to other disease states and immunological phenotypes.

The library was produced with the immunoSEQ multiplex PCR assay. For the multiplex PCR, a mixture combining 60 forward primers for TCR Vbeta segments and 13 reverse primers for TCR Jbeta segments was used. Amplification of the CDR3 region of rearranged TCR beta genes was performed with a multiplex PCR assay on genomic DNA. Amplified TCR beta libraries were sequenced as 87-base-pair reads on the Illumina HiSeq System. Concerning the study's data processing: Across the 670 or so repertoires, a later analysis counted 75 million to 90 million unique TCR beta chains, roughly 11 million of which were shared by at least two donors. To remove PCR and sequencing errors, raw reads were error-corrected and collapsed into unique sequences using a nearest-neighbor algorithm that merged closely related sequences. Alignment of CDR3 sequences to IMGT reference sequences was used to assign V, D and J gene segments. For a sequence to be retained, a match of at least six nucleotides was required to both a V gene segment and a J gene segment. A rearrangement was called productive if the CDR3 had no stop codons and remained in frame with V and J, and every other rearrangement was called non-productive. Following IMGT convention, CDR3 was defined as the stretch from the second conserved V-encoded cysteine up to the conserved J-encoded phenylalanine. Sequences without an unambiguous match to a single V gene segment were excluded from the earlier analysis of 450 to 650 of the donors. An earlier analysis of around 600 of the donors classified V segments as functional when productive rearrangements were above 56.7% and as segregating when the standard deviation between donors was above 5%. A statistical classification framework was built for diagnosing cytomegalovirus status from the catalog of TCR beta chain sequences. In a later analysis, TCR nucleotide sequences were compared against IMGT/GENE-DB human TR gene sequences so that V and J genes could be assigned. Using the TCRdist pipeline, a later analysis assigned CDR3 sequences along with most-parsimonious VDJ recombination scenarios. In a later analysis, each TCR beta chain was defined by its CDR3 amino acid sequence together with its V-gene family, and reads without a unique V-gene family were excluded. To address suspected cross-contamination and a sequencing artifact, a later analysis removed several hundred highly shared, low-generation-probability nucleotide sequences. For each public chain, a later analysis derived a clonal expansion index from normalized ranks of inferred template counts within each repertoire. A later analysis computed generation probabilities with a VDJ recombination model fitted to out-of-frame rearrangements, and checked the results against IGoR. In a later analysis, TCR-TCR, TCR-HLA and TCR-CMV co-occurrence was scored with hypergeometric tests, and a repertoire-size bias correction was applied to TCR pairs. False discovery rates were estimated in a later analysis by permuting HLA or CMV assignments 20 times. In a later analysis, co-occurring TCRs were grouped using DBSCAN, with TCRdist sequence similarity added in when clustering inside HLA-allele-positive subsets. Repertoires with fewer than 30,000 or more than 120,000 public chains, plus five repertoires with anomalous nucleotide sharing, were excluded from co-occurrence clustering. Held by TCRdb, this immuneACCESS table contains in-frame sequences only and omits some clones. Under half of the omission traces to an unresolved V gene where checked; the cause of the rest is unknown. V and J calls plus clone size are reproduced from that table; the DNA served to infer D and trimming. The sample records about 83,000 clones, over 70% of which are singletons. The ten largest clones take up 5% to 7% of the sample.

In total, just over 650 healthy bone marrow donors made up the cohort. At the time of sampling, every cohort member was nominally healthy, though immune exposures that went unrecorded were likely present. The donor tested CMV seropositive, placing the donor among the 250 to 300 seropositive members of the cohort. Every donor gave a peripheral blood sample, and the peripheral blood mononuclear cells from that sample were used for TCR beta sequencing. The Qiagen DNeasy Blood Extraction Kit was used to extract genomic DNA from the blood cell samples. Trimming removed 0 bases from V and 7 bases from J; the gene matches leave 12 bases unexplained. Reading the germline V gene gives CDR1 SGHVS and CDR2 FNYEAQ. Measured from the cysteine to the phenylalanine, the CDR3 is 17 residues long. CDR3 DNA is the only sequence kept; it has 51 bases, read in frame from the first base. With regard to this clone: Its antigen remains unidentified. Base qualities are not provided; no much larger clone lies one nucleotide away.

The rearrangement combines TRBV7-6 with TRBJ2-1, and 7 bases in between align with TRBD2. The sequence derives from a man between 18 and 29 years old in good health and CMV-seropositive. The sequenced material came from PBMCs. The DNA reads as follows: TGTGCCAGCAGCTTAGCGGGGGGAGGCGGGAGCGGTAATGAGCAGTTCTTC. The resulting protein is CASSLAGGGGSGNEQFF.